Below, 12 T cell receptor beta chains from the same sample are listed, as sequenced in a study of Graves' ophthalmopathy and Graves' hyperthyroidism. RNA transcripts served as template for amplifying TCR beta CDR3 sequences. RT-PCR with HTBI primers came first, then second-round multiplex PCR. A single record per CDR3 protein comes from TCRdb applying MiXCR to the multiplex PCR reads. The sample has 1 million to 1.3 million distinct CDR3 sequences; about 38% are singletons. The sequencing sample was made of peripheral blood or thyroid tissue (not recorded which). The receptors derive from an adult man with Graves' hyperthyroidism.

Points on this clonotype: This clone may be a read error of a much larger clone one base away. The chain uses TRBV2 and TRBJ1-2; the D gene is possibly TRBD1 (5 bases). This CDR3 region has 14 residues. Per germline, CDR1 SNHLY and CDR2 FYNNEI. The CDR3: CASSQGGGAEGYIF. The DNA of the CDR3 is TGCGCCAGCAGCCAAGGTGGAGGGGCGGAAGGCTACATCTTC.

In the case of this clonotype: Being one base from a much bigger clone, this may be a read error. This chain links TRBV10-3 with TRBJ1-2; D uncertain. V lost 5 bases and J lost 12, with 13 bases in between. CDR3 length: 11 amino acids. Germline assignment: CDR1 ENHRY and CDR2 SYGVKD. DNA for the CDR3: TGTGCCATCAGTATCTTGGGTATCCACACCTTC. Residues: CAISILGIHTF.

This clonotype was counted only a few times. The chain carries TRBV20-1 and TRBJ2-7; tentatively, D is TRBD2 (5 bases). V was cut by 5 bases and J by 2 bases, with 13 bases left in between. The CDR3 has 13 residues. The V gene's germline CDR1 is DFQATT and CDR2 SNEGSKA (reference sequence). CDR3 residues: CSAFPAATYEQYF. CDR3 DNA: TGCAGTGCTTTCCCAGCGGCTACCTACGAGCAGTACTTC.

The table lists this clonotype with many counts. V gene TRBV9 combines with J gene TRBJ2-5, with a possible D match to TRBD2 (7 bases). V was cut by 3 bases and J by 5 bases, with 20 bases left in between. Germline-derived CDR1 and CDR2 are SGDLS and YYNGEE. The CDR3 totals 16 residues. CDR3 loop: CASSANAGGGQETQYF. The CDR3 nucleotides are TGTGCCAGCAGCGCGAACGCTGGGGGGGGGCAGGAGACCCAGTACTTC.

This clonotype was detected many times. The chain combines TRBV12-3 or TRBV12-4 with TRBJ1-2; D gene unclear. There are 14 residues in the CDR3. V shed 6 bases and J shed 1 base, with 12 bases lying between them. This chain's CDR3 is CASSPYSGNYGYTF. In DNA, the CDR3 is TGTGCCAGCAGCCCTTACAGCGGTAACTATGGCTACACCTTC.

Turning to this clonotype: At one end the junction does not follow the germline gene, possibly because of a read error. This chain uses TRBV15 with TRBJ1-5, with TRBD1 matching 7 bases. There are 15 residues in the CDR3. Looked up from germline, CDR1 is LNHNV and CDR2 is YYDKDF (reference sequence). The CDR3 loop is CAASSRGTANQPQHF. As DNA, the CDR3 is TGTGCCGCCAGCAGCCGTGGGACAGCTAATCAGCCCCAGCATTTT.

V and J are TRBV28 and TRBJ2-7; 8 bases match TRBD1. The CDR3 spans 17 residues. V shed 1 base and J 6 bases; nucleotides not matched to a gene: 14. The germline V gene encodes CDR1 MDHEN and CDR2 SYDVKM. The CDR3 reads CASSLSHLRTGIREQYF. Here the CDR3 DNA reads TGTGCCAGCAGTTTATCCCATCTGAGGACAGGGATCCGCGAGCAGTACTTC.

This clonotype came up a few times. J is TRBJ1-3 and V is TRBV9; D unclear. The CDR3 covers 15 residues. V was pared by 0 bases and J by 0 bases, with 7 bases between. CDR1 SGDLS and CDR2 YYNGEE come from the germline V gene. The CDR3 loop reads CASSVVGLSGNTIYF. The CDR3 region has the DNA TGTGCCAGCAGCGTAGTCGGCCTCTCTGGAAACACCATATATTTT.

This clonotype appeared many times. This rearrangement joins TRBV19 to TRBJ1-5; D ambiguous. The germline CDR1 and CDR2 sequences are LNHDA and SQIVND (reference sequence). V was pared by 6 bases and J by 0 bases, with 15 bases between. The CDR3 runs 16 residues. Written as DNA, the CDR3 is TGTGCCAGTAGGCAGATATCGGGAGCTAGCAATCAGCCCCAGCATTTT. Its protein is CASRQISGASNQPQHF.

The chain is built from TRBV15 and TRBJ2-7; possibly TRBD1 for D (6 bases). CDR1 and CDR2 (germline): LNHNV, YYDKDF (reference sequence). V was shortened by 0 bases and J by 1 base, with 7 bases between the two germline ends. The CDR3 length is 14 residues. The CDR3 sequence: CATSREQGSYEQYF. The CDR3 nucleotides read TGTGCCACCAGCAGAGAACAGGGTTCCTACGAGCAGTACTTC.

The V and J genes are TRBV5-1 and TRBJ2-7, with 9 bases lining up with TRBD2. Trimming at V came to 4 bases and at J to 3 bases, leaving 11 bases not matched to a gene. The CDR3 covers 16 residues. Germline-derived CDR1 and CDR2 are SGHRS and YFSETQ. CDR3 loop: CASSREGLAGNYEQYF. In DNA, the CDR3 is TGCGCCAGCAGCCGGGAGGGGCTAGCGGGGAACTACGAGCAGTACTTC.

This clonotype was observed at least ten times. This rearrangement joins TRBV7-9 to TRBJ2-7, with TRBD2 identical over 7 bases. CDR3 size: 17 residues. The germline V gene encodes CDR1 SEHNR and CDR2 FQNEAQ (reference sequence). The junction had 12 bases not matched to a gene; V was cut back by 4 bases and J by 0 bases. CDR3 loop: CASSSTLAGWSSYEQYF. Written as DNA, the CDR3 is TGTGCCAGCAGCTCAACGTTAGCGGGTTGGAGCTCCTACGAGCAGTACTTC. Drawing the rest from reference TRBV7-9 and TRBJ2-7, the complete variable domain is DTGVSQNPRHKITKRGQNVTFRCDPISEHNRLYWYRQTLGQGPEFLTYFQNEAQLEKSRLLSDRFSAERPKGSFSTLEIQRTEQGDSAMYLCASSSTLAGWSSYEQYFGPGTRLTVT.